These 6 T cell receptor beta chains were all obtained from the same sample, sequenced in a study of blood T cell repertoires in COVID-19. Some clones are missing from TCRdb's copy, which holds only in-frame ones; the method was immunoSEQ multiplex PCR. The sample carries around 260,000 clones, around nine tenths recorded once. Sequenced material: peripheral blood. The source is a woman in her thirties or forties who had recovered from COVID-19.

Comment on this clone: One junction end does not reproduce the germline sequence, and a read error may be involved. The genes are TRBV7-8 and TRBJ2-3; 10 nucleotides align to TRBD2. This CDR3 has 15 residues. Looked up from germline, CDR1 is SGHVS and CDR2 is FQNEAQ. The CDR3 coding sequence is TGTGCCGGCAGCCCAGCGGGAGGGCCCACAGATACGCAGTATTTT. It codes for CAGSPAGGPTDTQYF.

DNA for the CDR3: TGTGCCAGCAGCCGGGGACAGGTTGGTGAGCAGTTCTTC. It yields the protein CASSRGQVGEQFF. V and J are TRBV7-8 and TRBJ2-1; 8 bases fit TRBD1. Germline V gene sequence: CDR1 SGHVS, CDR2 FQNEAQ. The CDR3 contains 13 residues. V trimming: 5 bases; J trimming: 9 bases; junction bases outside the gene matches: 6.

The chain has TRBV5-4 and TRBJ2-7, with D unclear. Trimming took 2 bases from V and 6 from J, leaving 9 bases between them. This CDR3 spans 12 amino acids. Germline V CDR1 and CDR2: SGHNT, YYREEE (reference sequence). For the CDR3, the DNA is TGTGCCAGCAGCTTTTCTCCTCCCGAGCAGTACTTC. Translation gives CASSFSPPEQYF.

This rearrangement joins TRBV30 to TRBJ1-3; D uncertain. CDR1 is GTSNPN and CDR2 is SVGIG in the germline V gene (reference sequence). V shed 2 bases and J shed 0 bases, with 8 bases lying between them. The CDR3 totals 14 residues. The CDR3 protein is CAWSFGNSGNTIYF. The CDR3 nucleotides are TGTGCCTGGAGTTTCGGGAACTCTGGAAACACCATATATTTT.

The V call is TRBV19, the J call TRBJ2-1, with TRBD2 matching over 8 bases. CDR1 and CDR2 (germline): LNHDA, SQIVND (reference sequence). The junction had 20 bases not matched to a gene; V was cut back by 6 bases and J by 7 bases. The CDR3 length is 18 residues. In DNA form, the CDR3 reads TGTGCCAGTAGCCTGGAGGCCGGGGGTCGAGCGGGAGCTAATGAGCAGTTCTTC. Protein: CASSLEAGGRAGANEQFF.

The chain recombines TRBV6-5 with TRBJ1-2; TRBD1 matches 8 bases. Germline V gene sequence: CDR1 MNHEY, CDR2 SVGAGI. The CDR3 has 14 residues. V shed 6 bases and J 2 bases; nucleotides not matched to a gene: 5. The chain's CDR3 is CASSPDRANYGYTF. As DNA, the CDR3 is TGTGCCAGCAGCCCGGACAGGGCGAACTATGGCTACACCTTC.